This T cell receptor beta chain came from a study of blood T cells in healthy people across ages. The authors ran a second PCR of about 7 to 12 cycles using a sample-barcoded 5' primer and a J-beta primer mix. MiXCR, applied by TCRdb to the 5' RACE reads, yields one record per CDR3 protein. The sample lists about 1.4 million distinct CDR3 sequences; roughly 64% were seen once. Germline CDR1 is LNHNV and CDR2 is YYDKDF (reference sequence). The CDR3 contains 14 residues. Trimming took 0 bases from V and 4 from J, leaving 7 bases between them. The chain carries TRBV15 and TRBJ1-5; D unclear. The sample was blood. This TCR was sampled from a man aged 18 to 35 in good health. CDR3 nucleotides: TGTGCCACCAGCAGAGAACGGGGAAATCAGCCCCAGCATTTT. Translation gives CATSRERGNQPQHF.